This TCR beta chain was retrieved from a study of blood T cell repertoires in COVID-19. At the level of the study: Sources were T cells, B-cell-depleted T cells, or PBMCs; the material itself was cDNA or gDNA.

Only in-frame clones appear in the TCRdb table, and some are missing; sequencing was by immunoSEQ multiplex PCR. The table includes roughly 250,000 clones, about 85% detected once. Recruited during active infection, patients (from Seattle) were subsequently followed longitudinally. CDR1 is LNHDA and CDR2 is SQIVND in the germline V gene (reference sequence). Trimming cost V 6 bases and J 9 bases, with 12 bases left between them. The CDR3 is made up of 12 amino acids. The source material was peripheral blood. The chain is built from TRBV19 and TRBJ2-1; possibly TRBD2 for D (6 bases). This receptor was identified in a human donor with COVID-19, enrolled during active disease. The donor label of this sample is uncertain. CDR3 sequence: CASSSSVGEQFF. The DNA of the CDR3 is TGTGCCAGTAGCTCTAGCGTGGGTGAGCAGTTCTTC.